Following are 20 T cell receptor beta chains from one sample sequenced in a study of blood T cell repertoires in COVID-19. Method: immunoSEQ multiplex PCR; TCRdb's copy keeps in-frame clones and lacks some. The sample has 130,000 to 150,000 clones, approximately 89% seen once; the top ten hold under 2%. The sequenced material came from peripheral blood. Receptor source: a human donor in a cohort sampled during active COVID-19.

Regarding this clone: The sample contains more than one DNA sequence encoding this CDR3. This chain connects TRBV11-3 to TRBJ1-1; no reliable D call. Germline-derived CDR1 and CDR2 are SGHNT and YENEEA. There are 13 residues in the CDR3. Trimming shortened V by 3 bases and J by 2 bases, and 7 bases separated the two germline ends. The CDR3 nucleotides are TGTGCCAGCAGCTTTAGCGTTAACACTGAAGCTTTCTTT. Translated: CASSFSVNTEAFF.

This chain connects TRBV11-3 to TRBJ2-7, with 9 bases matching TRBD1. Trimming removed 4 bases from V and 5 bases from J; junction bases left unmatched: 6. In germline, CDR1 is SGHNT, CDR2 YENEEA. The CDR3 contains 14 residues. The CDR3 nucleotides are TGTGCCAGCAGCTCCGGGACAGGGTCCCACGAGCAGTACTTC. Translating gives CASSSGTGSHEQYF.

A few counts support this clone. The gene calls are TRBV19 and TRBJ1-6; TRBD1 agrees at 10 bases. The length of the CDR3 is 14 residues. V lost 4 bases and J lost 11; bases outside the gene matches: 5. In germline, CDR1 is LNHDA, CDR2 SQIVND (reference sequence). The CDR3 nucleotides are TGTGCCAGTAGTACGACAGGGGGCGAGGCACCCCTCCACTTT. It specifies CASSTTGGEAPLHF.

The chain is built from TRBV18 and TRBJ2-5, with D possibly TRBD1 on 6 matching bases. Germline loops: CDR1 KGHSH, CDR2 LQKENI. The V gene lost 5 bases and the J gene lost 1 base, with 8 bases spanning the gap. CDR3 length equals 13 residues. CDR3 protein: CASSRDIQETQYF. The DNA of the CDR3 is TGTGCCAGCTCAAGGGACATCCAAGAGACCCAGTACTTC.

The gene calls are TRBV5-1 and TRBJ2-3, with D tentatively TRBD1 (5 bases). The CDR3 contains 16 residues. Germline V gives CDR1 SGHRS, CDR2 YFSETQ. V gave up 1 base and J gave up 0 bases, with 12 bases separating them. The CDR3 nucleotides read TGCGCCAGCAGCTTGCAGGGTTCCCATAGCACAGATACGCAGTATTTT. This codes for CASSLQGSHSTDTQYF.

The rearrangement joins TRBV6-2 or TRBV6-3 to TRBJ2-5, with 16 bases aligning to TRBD2. Trimming removed 6 bases from V and 1 base from J; junction bases left unmatched: 5. The CDR3 covers 17 residues. Germline V CDR1 and CDR2: MNHEY, SVGEGT. CDR3 in DNA: TGTGCCAGCAGCCACGGGACTAGCGGGGGGGTCCAAGAGACCCAGTACTTC. Its translation is CASSHGTSGGVQETQYF.

V and J are TRBV18 and TRBJ1-1; TRBD1 might be the D (6 bases). Germline CDR1 is KGHSH and CDR2 is LQKENI. The CDR3 totals 15 residues. The V and J ends lost 4 bases and 5 bases respectively, with 17 bases between them. This chain's CDR3 is CASSLETRGATEAFF. The CDR3 DNA reads TGTGCCAGCTCACTCGAAACCCGGGGGGCAACTGAAGCTTTCTTT.

The CDR3 region is CASSPGERELSYEQYF. The CDR3, as DNA: TGTGCCAGCTCACCGGGTGAGAGGGAGCTCTCCTACGAGCAGTACTTC. V and J are TRBV18 and TRBJ2-7; D may be TRBD2 (5 bases). CDR3 length: 16 amino acids. From germline, CDR1 is KGHSH and CDR2 LQKENI. V gave up 3 bases and J gave up 0 bases, with 15 bases separating them.

The chain employs TRBV5-1 and TRBJ2-7; the match to TRBD1 covers 9 bases. The V gene end was trimmed by 0 bases and the J gene end by 5 bases; junction bases not matched to a gene: 9. The CDR3 has 16 residues. The germline V gene has CDR1 SGHRS and CDR2 YFSETQ. CDR3 in amino acids: CASSLELGTGIDEQYF. CDR3 DNA sequence: TGCGCCAGCAGCTTGGAGCTTGGGACAGGGATAGACGAGCAGTACTTC.

This chain connects TRBV4-2 to TRBJ2-2; D might be TRBD1 (6 bases). Germline V gene lookup returns CDR1 LGHNA and CDR2 YNFKEQ. Trimming took 0 bases from V and 5 from J, leaving 16 bases between them. The CDR3 is 17 amino acids. The CDR3 reads CASSQDIGGASTGELFF. The CDR3 nucleotides read TGTGCCAGCAGCCAAGATATTGGGGGCGCGTCGACCGGGGAGCTGTTTTTT.

The rearrangement links TRBV9 to TRBJ1-1; TRBD1 might be the D (5 bases). Germline V CDR1 and CDR2: SGDLS, YYNGEE. V was cut by 4 bases and J by 5 bases, with 21 bases left in between. The CDR3 totals 16 residues. The CDR3 protein is CASSPVGNRLRTEAFF. For the CDR3, the DNA is TGTGCCAGCAGCCCTGTGGGCAACAGGCTTAGGACTGAAGCTTTCTTT.

V is TRBV7-2 and J is TRBJ1-2; tentative D call: TRBD1 (5 bases). V was clipped by 1 base and J by 6 bases, with 18 bases between them. Per germline, CDR1 SGHTA and CDR2 FQGNSA. The CDR3 runs 16 residues. The CDR3 bases are TGTGCCAGCAGCTTAGTTGCAGGGCGGGGTGGCCATGGCTACACCTTC. Its protein is CASSLVAGRGGHGYTF.

This rearrangement joins TRBV5-4 to TRBJ2-3; 8 bases agree with TRBD2. Germline trimming cut 4 bases from V and 4 bases from J; bases unmatched to any gene: 8. CDR1 and CDR2 (germline): SGHNT, YYREEE (reference sequence). The CDR3 covers 15 residues. CDR3 in DNA: TGTGCCAGCAGCCTCCGGACTAGCTTAGCAGATACGCAGTATTTT. Amino acid sequence: CASSLRTSLADTQYF.

V is TRBV2 and J is TRBJ1-4; D not resolved. This CDR3 comprises 14 residues. V was cut by 3 bases and J by 5 bases, with 10 bases left in between. Germline CDR1 and CDR2: SNHLY and FYNNEI. This CDR3 reads CASSEAAANEKLFF. For the CDR3, the DNA is TGTGCCAGCAGTGAGGCCGCCGCCAATGAAAAACTGTTTTTT. Based on the CDR3 plus reference TRBV2 and TRBJ1-4, the full variable domain is EPEVTQTPSHQVTQMGQEVILRCVPISNHLYFYWYRQILGQKVEFLVSFYNNEISEKSEIFDDQFSVERPDGSNFTLKIRSTKLEDSAMYFCASSEAAANEKLFFGSGTQLSVL.

The rearrangement joins TRBV4-3 to TRBJ1-2, with 9 nucleotides matching TRBD1. V was clipped by 0 bases and J by 4 bases; unmatched bases: 6. The CDR3 consists of 16 residues. Germline loops: CDR1 LGHNA, CDR2 YSLEER. The CDR3 protein is CASSQDRTGQGYGYTF. The CDR3 coding sequence is TGCGCCAGCAGCCAAGATCGAACGGGACAGGGCTATGGCTACACCTTC.

The V call is TRBV18, the J call TRBJ2-5; 9 bases match TRBD2. The V gene's germline CDR1 is KGHSH and CDR2 LQKENI. CDR3 size: 15 residues. V dropped 6 bases and J dropped 1; count of bases not matched to a gene: 6. CDR3 residues: CASSLSGGTQETQYF. The CDR3 bases are TGTGCCAGCTCTCTTAGCGGGGGTACCCAAGAGACCCAGTACTTC.

This clone has more than one count but fewer than ten. CDR3 DNA: TGTGCCAGCAGCTCACACCGACAGGGGTATGAAAAACTGTTTTTT. This gives the protein CASSSHRQGYEKLFF. This chain uses TRBV12-1 with TRBJ1-4; the table names TRBD1, a call not compared with the DNA. TRBV12-1 is a listed pseudogene. The CDR3 contains 15 residues.

The genes are TRBV4-1 and TRBJ1-6; D is uncertain. The CDR3 extends over 17 amino acids. The V end was cut by 1 base, the J end by 6 bases, with 16 bases between. The germline CDR1 and CDR2 sequences are MGHRA and YSYEKL. The CDR3 protein is CASSQGLVGERNSPLHF. The CDR3, as DNA: TGCGCCAGCAGCCAAGGATTGGTGGGAGAGCGTAATTCACCCCTCCACTTT.

CDR3 protein: CASSLGTGGRLGTQYF. CDR3 nucleotide sequence: TGCGCCAGCAGCTTGGGCACGGGGGGCCGTTTGGGTACGCAGTATTTT. This chain uses TRBV5-1 with TRBJ2-3, with a possible D match to TRBD2 (7 bases). V shed 0 bases and J shed 8 bases, with 19 bases lying between them. This CDR3 comprises 16 residues. Germline V gives CDR1 SGHRS, CDR2 YFSETQ.

This rearrangement joins TRBV5-4 to TRBJ1-2; weak D call: TRBD1 (6 bases). Germline values: CDR1 SGHNT, CDR2 YYREEE (reference sequence). V was cut by 2 bases and J by 7 bases, with 24 bases left in between. CDR3 length: 17 amino acids. CDR3 loop: CASSFRGGSQGPFGYTF. The CDR3 DNA is TGTGCCAGCAGCTTTCGAGGTGGGAGTCAGGGGCCTTTTGGCTACACCTTC.